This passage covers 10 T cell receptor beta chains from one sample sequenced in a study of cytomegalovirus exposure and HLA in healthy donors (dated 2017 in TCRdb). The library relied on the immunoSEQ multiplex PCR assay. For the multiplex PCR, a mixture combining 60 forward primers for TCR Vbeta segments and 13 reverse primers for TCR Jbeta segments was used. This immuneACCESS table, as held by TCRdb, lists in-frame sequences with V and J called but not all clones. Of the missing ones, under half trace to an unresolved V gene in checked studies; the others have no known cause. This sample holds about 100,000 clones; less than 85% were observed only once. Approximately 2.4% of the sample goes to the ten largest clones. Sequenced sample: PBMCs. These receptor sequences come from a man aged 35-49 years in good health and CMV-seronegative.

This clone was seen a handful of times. The CDR3, as DNA: TGCGCCAGCAGCTTGGGACAGAATCTCTACGAGCAGTACTTC. Its translation is CASSLGQNLYEQYF. The rearrangement links TRBV5-1 to TRBJ2-7; maybe TRBD1 (5 bases). CDR1 is SGHRS, CDR2 YFSETQ, per germline. The CDR3 is 14 residues long. Between the trimmed V and J ends, which lost 0 bases and 3 bases, there was a span of 10 bases.

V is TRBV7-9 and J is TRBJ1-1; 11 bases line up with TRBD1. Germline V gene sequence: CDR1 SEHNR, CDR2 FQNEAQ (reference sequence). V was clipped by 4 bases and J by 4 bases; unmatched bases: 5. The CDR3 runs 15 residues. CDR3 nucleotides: TGTGCCAGCAGCTACCGGGGGACAGGGGGCACTGAAGCTTTCTTT. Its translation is CASSYRGTGGTEAFF. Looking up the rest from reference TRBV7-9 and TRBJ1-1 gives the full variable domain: DTGVSQNPRHKITKRGQNVTFRCDPISEHNRLYWYRQTLGQGPEFLTYFQNEAQLEKSRLLSDRFSAERPKGSFSTLEIQRTEQGDSAMYLCASSYRGTGGTEAFFGQGTRLTVV.

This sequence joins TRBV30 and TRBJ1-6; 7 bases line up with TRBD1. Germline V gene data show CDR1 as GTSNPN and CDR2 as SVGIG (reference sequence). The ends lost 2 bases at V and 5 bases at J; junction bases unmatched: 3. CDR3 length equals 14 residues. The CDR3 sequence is CAWSTGTDNSPLHF. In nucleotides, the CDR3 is TGTGCCTGGAGTACCGGGACAGATAATTCACCCCTCCACTTT.

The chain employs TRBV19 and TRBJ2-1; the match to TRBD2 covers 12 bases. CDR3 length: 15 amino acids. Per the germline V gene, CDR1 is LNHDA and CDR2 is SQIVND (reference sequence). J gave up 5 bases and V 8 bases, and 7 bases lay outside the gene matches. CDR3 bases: TGTGCCAGTTCCCCGACTAGCGGGGGAGACAATGAGCAGTTCTTC. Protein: CASSPTSGGDNEQFF.

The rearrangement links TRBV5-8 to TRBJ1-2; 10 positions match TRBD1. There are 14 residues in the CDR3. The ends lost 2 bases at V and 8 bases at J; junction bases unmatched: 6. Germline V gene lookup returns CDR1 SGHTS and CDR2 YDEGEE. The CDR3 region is CASSLRQGAYGYTF. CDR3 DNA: TGTGCCAGCAGCTTACGACAGGGGGCATACGGCTACACCTTC.

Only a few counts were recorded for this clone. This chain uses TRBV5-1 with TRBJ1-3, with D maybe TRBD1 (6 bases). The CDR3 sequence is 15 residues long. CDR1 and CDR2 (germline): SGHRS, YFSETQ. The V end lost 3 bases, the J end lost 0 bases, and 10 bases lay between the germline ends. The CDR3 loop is CASSSQGNSGNTIYF. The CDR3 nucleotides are TGCGCCAGCAGCTCACAGGGAAACTCTGGAAACACCATATATTTT.

CDR3 nucleotide sequence: TGTGCCAGTGGGGGGGACACTTCACCCCTCCACTTT. It encodes CASGGDTSPLHF. The J gene is TRBJ1-6, the V gene TRBV19; D may be TRBD1 (6 bases). This CDR3 has 12 amino acids. Germline V gives CDR1 LNHDA, CDR2 SQIVND (reference sequence). Trimming removed 8 bases at V and 9 bases at J, with 11 bases between.

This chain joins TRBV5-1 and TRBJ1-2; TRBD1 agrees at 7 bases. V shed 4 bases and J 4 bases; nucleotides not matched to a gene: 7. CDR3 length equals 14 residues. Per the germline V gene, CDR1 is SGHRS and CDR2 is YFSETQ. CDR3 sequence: CASSHLGDSYGYTF. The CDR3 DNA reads TGCGCCAGCAGCCACCTGGGGGACAGCTATGGCTACACCTTC.

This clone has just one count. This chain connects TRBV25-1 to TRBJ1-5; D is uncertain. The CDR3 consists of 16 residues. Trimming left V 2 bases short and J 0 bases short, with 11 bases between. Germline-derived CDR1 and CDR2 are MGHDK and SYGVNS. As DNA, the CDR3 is TGTGCCAGCAGTGAAGGAGGGCAGACTAGCAATCAGCCCCAGCATTTT. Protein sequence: CASSEGGQTSNQPQHF. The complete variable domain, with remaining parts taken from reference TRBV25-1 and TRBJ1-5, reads EADIYQTPRYLVIGTGKKITLECSQTMGHDKMYWYQQDPGMELHLIHYSYGVNSTEKGDLSSESTVSRIRTEHFPLTLESARPSHTSQYLCASSEGGQTSNQPQHFGDGTRLSIL.

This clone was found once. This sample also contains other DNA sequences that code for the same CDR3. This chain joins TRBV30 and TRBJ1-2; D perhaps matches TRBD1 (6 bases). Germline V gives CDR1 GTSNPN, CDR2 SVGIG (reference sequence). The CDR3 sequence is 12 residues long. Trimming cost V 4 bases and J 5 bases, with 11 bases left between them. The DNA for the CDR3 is TGTGCCTGGACCATAGGGGGTTATGGCTACACCTTC. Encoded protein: CAWTIGGYGYTF.